Below, one TCR beta chain is given with its context. These data originate in a study of blood T cell repertoires in COVID-19. Whole-study context: There were acute and convalescent COVID-19 samples, and they came from the United States, Italy and Spain. The analysed material was cDNA or gDNA that came from T cells, B-cell-depleted T cells, or PBMCs.

This table comes from immunoSEQ multiplex PCR, and its TCRdb copy is limited to in-frame clones, with some not included. This repertoire shows more than 300,000 clones, more than 75% found once; its top ten account for 1.5% to 2%. Participants were placed into cohorts based on the clinical history they reported. Trimming left V 0 bases short and J 4 bases short, with 7 bases between. The germline V gene has CDR1 LGHDT and CDR2 YNNKEL (reference sequence). The CDR3 has 14 amino acids. Specimen: PBMCs or T cells enriched from blood (not recorded which). The receptor's source is a man aged 35 to 55 in a cohort exposed to, infected with or recovered from COVID-19 (not recorded which). The chain carries TRBV3-1 (or the pseudogene TRBV3-2) and TRBJ1-5, with D unclear. For the CDR3, the DNA is TGTGCCAGCAGCCAAGAGGCGGGTAATCAGCCCCAGCATTTT. Residues: CASSQEAGNQPQHF.